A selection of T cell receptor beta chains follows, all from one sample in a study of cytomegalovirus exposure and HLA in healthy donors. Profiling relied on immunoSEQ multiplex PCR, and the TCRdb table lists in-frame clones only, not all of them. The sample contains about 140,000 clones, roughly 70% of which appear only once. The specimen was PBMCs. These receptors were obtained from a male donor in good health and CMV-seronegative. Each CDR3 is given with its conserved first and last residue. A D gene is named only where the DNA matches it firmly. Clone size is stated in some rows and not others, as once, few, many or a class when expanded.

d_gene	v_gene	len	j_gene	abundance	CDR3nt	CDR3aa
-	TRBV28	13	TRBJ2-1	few	TGTGCCAGCAGTTTCGAGGCCTACAATGAGCAGTTCTTC	CASSFEAYNEQFF
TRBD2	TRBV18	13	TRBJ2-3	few	TGTGCCAGCTCGGGACTAGCGGGAGATACGCAGTATTTT	CASSGLAGDTQYF
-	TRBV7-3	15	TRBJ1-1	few	TGTGCCAGCAGCCGGGGGGGGTTGATGAACACTGAAGCTTTCTTT	CASSRGGLMNTEAFF
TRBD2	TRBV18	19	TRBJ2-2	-	TGTGCCAGCTCACCACCGCTTAGCGGGGGCCCGCGAGGCACCGGGGAGCTGTTTTTT	CASSPPLSGGPRGTGELFF
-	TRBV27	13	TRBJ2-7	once	TGTGCCAGCAGTCTCGCCGCGGGATACGAGCAGTACTTC	CASSLAAGYEQYF
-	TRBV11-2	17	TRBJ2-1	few	TGTGCCAGCAGCTCGGCCCCGGGGGTATCCCCCTACAATGAGCAGTTCTTC	CASSSAPGVSPYNEQFF
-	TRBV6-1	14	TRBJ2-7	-	TGTGCCAGCAGTGAGGGTCAGGATCTATACGAGCAGTACTTC	CASSEGQDLYEQYF
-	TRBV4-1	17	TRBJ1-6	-	TGCGCCAGCAGCCAGGAGCACGCAACCTCCTATAATTCACCCCTCCACTTT	CASSQEHATSYNSPLHF
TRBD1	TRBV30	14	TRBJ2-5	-	TGTGCCTGGAGCGTACACAGGGGGTATGAGACCCAGTACTTC	CAWSVHRGYETQYF
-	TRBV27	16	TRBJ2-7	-	TGTGCCAGCAGTCCCCTCCTACAGGTGAGCTCCTACGAGCAGTACTTC	CASSPLLQVSSYEQYF
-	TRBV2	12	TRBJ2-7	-	TGTGCCAGCAGTTTCCACGGTTACGAGCAGTACTTC	CASSFHGYEQYF
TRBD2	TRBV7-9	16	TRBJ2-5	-	TGTGCCAGCAGCGGCCCCCCGGGACTAGCGGAGGAGACCCAGTACTTC	CASSGPPGLAEETQYF
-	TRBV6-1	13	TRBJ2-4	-	TGTGCCAGCGGGGATCGGGGGACGGACATTCAGTACTTC	CASGDRGTDIQYF
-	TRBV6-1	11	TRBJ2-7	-	TGTGCCAGCAGTCCCTACTACGAGCAGTACTTC	CASSPYYEQYF
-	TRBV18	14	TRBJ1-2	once	TGTGCCAGCTCACTTGAAACTTATTCGGATGGCTACACCTTC	CASSLETYSDGYTF
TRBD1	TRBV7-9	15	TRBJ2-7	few	TGTGCCAGCAGCCCCGGGCAGGGGGCTTTCTACGAGCAGTACTTC	CASSPGQGAFYEQYF
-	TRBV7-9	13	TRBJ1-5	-	TGTGCCAGCAGCCCTGACGGGAGGCAGCCCCAGCATTTT	CASSPDGRQPQHF
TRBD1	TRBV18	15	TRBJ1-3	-	TGTGCCAGCTTTACCGGGACAGCCTCTGGAAACACCATATATTTT	CASFTGTASGNTIYF
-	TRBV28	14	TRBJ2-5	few	TGTGCCAGCAGTTTAGGGGGGAGGTTGGAGACCCAGTACTTC	CASSLGGRLETQYF
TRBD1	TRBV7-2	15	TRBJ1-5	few	TGTGCCAGCAGTTTAACAGGGGGCAAAGGACAGCCCCAGCATTTT	CASSLTGGKGQPQHF
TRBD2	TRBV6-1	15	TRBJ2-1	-	TGTGCCAGCAGTACGCCGGGACTAGTAGTGAGGCGGCAGTTCTTC	CASSTPGLVVRRQFF
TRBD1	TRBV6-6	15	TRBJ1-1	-	TGTGCCAGCAGACGAAACAGGGGCCTGAACACTGAAGCTTTCTTT	CASRRNRGLNTEAFF
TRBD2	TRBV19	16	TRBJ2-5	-	TGTGCCAGTACCCCGGGACTAGCGGGAGACTGGGAGACCCAGTACTTC	CASTPGLAGDWETQYF
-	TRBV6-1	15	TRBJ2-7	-	TGTGCCAGCAGTGTGGCAGGACGGGACTCCTACGAGCAGTACTTC	CASSVAGRDSYEQYF
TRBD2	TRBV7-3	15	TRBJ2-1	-	TGTGCCAGCAGCTTAGACTGGGGGGGGAGGAATGAGCAGTTCTTC	CASSLDWGGRNEQFF
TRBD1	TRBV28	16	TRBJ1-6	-	TGTGCCAGCAGTCCCCGCGGACAGGGGTATAATTCACCCCTCCACTTT	CASSPRGQGYNSPLHF
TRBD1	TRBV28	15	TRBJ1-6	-	TGTGCCAGCAGTACAAACAGGGGGCAGTATTCACCCCTCCACTTT	CASSTNRGQYSPLHF
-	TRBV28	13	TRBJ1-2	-	TGTGCCAGCAGTCCGGGGGTTAACTATGGCTACACCTTC	CASSPGVNYGYTF
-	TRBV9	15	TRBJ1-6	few	TGTGCCAGCAGCGTAAGCCGGGAGAGGAATTCACCCCTCCACTTT	CASSVSRERNSPLHF
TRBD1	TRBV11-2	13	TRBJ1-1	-	TGTGCCAGCAGCCCCACAGGGGGAACTGAAGCTTTCTTT	CASSPTGGTEAFF
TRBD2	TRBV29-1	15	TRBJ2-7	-	TGCAGCGTTGAAGATGGACTAGCGGAGTCCTACGAGCAGTACTTC	CSVEDGLAESYEQYF
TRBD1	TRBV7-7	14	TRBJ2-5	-	TGTGCCAGCAGCCAGACAGGGAACGGAGAGACCCAGTACTTC	CASSQTGNGETQYF
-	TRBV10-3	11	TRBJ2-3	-	TGTGCCACATCAGGTACAGATACGCAGTATTTT	CATSGTDTQYF
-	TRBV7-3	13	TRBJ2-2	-	TGTGCCAGCAGCCCGACAAACACCGGGGAGCTGTTTTTT	CASSPTNTGELFF
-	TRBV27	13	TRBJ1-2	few	TGTGCCAGCAGTTTACAAGGGGACTATGGCTACACCTTC	CASSLQGDYGYTF
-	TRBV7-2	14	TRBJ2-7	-	TGTGCCAGCAGCTTACAGGGGTTGGGCTACGAGCAGTACTTC	CASSLQGLGYEQYF
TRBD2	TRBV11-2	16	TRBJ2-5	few	TGTGCCAGCAGCTTAGGCGGGGGAGGTGGGGAAGAGACCCAGTACTTC	CASSLGGGGGEETQYF
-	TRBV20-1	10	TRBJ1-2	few	TGCAGTGCCCCCCGGGGAGGCTACACCTTC	CSAPRGGYTF
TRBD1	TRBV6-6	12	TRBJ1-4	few	TGTGCCACCAAGACAGGGTTTGAAAAACTGTTTTTT	CATKTGFEKLFF
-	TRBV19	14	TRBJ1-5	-	TGTGCCACCGGGGGGGGGTTCGGCAATCAGCCCCAGCATTTT	CATGGGFGNQPQHF
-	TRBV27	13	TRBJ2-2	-	TGTGCCAGCAGTTTTGCAGGTCCCGGGGAGCTGTTTTTT	CASSFAGPGELFF
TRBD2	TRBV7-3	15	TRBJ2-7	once	TGTGCCAGCAGCTTAATGGTTAGCGGGAGCTACGAGCAGTACTTC	CASSLMVSGSYEQYF
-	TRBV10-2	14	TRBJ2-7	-	TGCGCCAGTTCGGACAGACTTCTTTCCTACGAGCAGTACTTC	CASSDRLLSYEQYF
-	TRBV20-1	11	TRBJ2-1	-	TGCAGTGCTAGAGGACTCTATGAGCAGTTCTTC	CSARGLYEQFF
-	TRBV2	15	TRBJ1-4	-	TGTGCCAGCAGTGCCGGCAGGGGACGAAATGAAAAACTGTTTTTT	CASSAGRGRNEKLFF
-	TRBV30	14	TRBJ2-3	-	TGTGCCCGCTCACAGGGCCGAAGCACAGATACGCAGTATTTT	CARSQGRSTDTQYF
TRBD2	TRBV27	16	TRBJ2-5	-	TGTGCCAGCAGTCCGGGGGCTAGCGGGTACCAAGAGACCCAGTACTTC	CASSPGASGYQETQYF
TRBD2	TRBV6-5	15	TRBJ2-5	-	TGTGCCAGCAGTTACTCACTAGCGGCGAAAGAGACCCAGTACTTC	CASSYSLAAKETQYF
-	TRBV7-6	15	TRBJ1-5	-	TGTGCCAGCAGCTTAGGAGCCAGGGGAGATCAGCCCCAGCATTTT	CASSLGARGDQPQHF
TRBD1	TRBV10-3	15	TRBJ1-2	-	TGTGCCATCAGTGGAGACAGGGGGCGAACCTATGGCTACACCTTC	CAISGDRGRTYGYTF
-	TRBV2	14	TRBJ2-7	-	TGTGCCAGCACCGGACACCCAACCTCCTACGAGCAGTACTTC	CASTGHPTSYEQYF